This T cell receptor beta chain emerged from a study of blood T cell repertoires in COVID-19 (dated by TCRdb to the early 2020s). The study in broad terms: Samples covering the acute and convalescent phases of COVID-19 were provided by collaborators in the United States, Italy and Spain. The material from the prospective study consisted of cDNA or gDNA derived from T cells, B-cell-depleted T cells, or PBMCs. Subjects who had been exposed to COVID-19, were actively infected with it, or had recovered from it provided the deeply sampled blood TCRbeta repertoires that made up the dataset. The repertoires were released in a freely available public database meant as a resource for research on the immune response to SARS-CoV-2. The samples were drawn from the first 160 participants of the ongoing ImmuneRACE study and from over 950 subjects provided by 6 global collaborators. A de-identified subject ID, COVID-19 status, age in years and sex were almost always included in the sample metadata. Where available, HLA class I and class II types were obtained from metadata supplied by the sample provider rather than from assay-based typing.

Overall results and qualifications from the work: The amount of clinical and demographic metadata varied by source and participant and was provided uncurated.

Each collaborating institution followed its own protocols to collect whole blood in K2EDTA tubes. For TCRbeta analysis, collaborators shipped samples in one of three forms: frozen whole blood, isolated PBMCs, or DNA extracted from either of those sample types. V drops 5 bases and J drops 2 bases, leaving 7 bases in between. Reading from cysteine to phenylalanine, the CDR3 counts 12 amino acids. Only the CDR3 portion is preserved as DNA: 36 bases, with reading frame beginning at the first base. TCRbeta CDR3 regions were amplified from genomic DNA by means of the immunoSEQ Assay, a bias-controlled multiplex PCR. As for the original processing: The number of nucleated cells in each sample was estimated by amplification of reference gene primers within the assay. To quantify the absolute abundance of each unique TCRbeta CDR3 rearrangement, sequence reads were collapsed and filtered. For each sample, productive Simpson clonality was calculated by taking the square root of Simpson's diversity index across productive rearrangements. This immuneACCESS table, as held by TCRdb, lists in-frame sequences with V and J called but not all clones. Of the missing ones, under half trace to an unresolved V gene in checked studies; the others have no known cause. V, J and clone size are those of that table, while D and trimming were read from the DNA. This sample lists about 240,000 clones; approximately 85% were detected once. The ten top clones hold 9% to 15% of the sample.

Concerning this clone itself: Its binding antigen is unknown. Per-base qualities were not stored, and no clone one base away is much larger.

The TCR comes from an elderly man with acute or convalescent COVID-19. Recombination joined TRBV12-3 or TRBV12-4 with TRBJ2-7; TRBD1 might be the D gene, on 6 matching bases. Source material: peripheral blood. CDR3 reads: CASSRTAYEQYF. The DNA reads TGTGCCAGCAGTCGGACAGCCTACGAGCAGTACTTC.